This record covers a single T cell receptor delta chain. Germline CDR1 and CDR2: GEAIGNYY and EKD. There are 21 residues in the CDR3. Trimming took 9 bases from V and 1 from J, leaving 38 bases between them. TCRdb re-processed the RT-PCR reads via CATT. The table has around 2,600 delta-chain clones, around 3.4% seen once; the top ten hold approximately 30%. The data derive from a study of gamma-delta T cells after stem cell transplantation. What was sequenced was gamma-delta T cells. The origin of this receptor is a human donor. It is not recorded whose cells these are; they may come from a transplant donor. The chain uses TRDV2 and TRDJ1, with D perhaps matching TRDD2 (6 bases). The CDR3 is CAILAPTPQVGYTSLTDKLIF. The CDR3 nucleotides read TGTGCCATTTTAGCTCCTACACCCCAGGTGGGGTATACTTCACTCACCGATAAACTCATCTTT.